The clone carrying this T cell receptor (beta chain) showed up just a few times. Its target is unknown. The data were obtained in a study of beta chain features in type 1 diabetes. Background on the study: Patient and healthy donor groups were alike in age, gender and cell yields.

Regarding the study as a whole: All four CD4+ subsets from Type 1 diabetes patients carried moderately but significantly shorter TCRB CDR3s. Because the template was cDNA, high-expressing cells might be over-represented.

Stem cell-like memory, regulatory, central memory and naive CD4+ cells were sorted via CD45RO/CCR7/CD25/CD127/CD95/CD27. The investigators reverse transcribed all of the isolated RNA, so they sequenced expressed TCRB transcripts. Sequenced naive, central memory and regulatory T cell samples produced an average of approximately 3.5 million reads. Only in-frame clones appear in the TCRdb table, and some are missing; sequencing was by immunoSEQ multiplex PCR. The sample lists about 270,000 clones; roughly an eighth were seen once. Trimming took 5 bases from V and 5 from J; bases not matched to a gene: 7. CDR1 GTSNPN and CDR2 SVGIG come from the germline V gene (reference sequence). The CDR3 totals 15 residues.

This TCR was recovered from a man aged 25-45 years with type 1 diabetes. The chain links TRBV30 to TRBJ2-5; 14 bases are shared with TRBD2. The sample was naive CD4+ T cells from blood. CDR3 sequence (DNA): TGTGCCTGGGGGACTAGCGGGAGCCTCGGGGAGACCCAGTACTTC. Protein: CAWGTSGSLGETQYF.